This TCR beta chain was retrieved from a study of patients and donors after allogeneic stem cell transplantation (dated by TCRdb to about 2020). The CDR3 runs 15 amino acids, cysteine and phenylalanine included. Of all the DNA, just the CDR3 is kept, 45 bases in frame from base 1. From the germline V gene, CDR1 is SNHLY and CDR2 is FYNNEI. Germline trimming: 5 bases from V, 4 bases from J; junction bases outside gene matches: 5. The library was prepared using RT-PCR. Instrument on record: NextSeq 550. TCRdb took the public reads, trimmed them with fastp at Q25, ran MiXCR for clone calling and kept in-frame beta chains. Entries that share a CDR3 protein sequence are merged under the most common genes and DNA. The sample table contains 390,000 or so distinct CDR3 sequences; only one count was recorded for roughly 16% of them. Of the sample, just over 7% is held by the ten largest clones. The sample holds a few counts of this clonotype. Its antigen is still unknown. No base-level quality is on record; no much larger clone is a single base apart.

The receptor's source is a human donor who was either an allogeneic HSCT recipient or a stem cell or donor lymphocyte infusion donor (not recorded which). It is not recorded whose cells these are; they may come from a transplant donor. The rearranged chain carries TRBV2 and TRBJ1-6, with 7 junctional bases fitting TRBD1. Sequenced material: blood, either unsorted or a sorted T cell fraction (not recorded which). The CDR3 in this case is CASSPQGGYNSPLHF. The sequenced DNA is TGTGCCAGCAGTCCCCAGGGGGGTTATAATTCACCCCTCCACTTT.